The rows below give T cell receptor beta chains drawn from one sample of a study of human T cells and chemical hapten exposure. TCRdb re-derived calls from the RACE reads in MiXCR, one entry per CDR3 protein. The sample lists more than 150,000 distinct CDR3 sequences; approximately 14% were seen once. The sequences come from whole blood, collected in connection with sensitization to the hapten diphenylcyclopropenone (DPC). The receptors here all came from a woman aged 30 to 39 with alopecia areata. Some clones in this sample may be carry-over from other donors' samples. CDR3s include the opening cysteine and the closing phenylalanine or tryptophan. Fields, in order: D gene, J gene, V gene, clone size, CDR3 protein, CDR3 DNA. The D gene is left open where the match is weak. Clone size is stated in some rows and not others, as once, few, many or a class when expanded.

d_gene: TRBD1
j_gene: TRBJ1-5
v_gene: TRBV6-1
abundance: NA
CDR3aa: CASSETSGQGIVNQPQHF
CDR3nt: TGTGCCAGCAGTGAAACCTCTGGACAGGGGATCGTGAATCAGCCCCAGCATTTT

d_gene: NA
j_gene: TRBJ1-6
v_gene: TRBV6-1
abundance: many
CDR3aa: CASISRVNYNSPLHF
CDR3nt: TGTGCCAGCATTTCCAGGGTAAACTATAATTCACCCCTCCACTTT

d_gene: NA
j_gene: TRBJ1-2
v_gene: TRBV12-3/TRBV12-4
abundance: few
CDR3aa: CASTEGLNYGYTF
CDR3nt: TGTGCCAGCACTGAGGGACTAAACTATGGCTACACCTTC

d_gene: TRBD1
j_gene: TRBJ1-6
v_gene: TRBV4-2
abundance: many
CDR3aa: CASSPTTGRNSPLHF
CDR3nt: TGTGCCAGCAGCCCGACGACAGGGAGGAATTCACCCCTCCACTTT

d_gene: NA
j_gene: TRBJ1-2
v_gene: TRBV6-2/TRBV6-3
abundance: many
CDR3aa: CASQKSADYGYTF
CDR3nt: TGTGCCAGTCAGAAATCCGCGGACTATGGCTACACCTTC

d_gene: TRBD2
j_gene: TRBJ2-5
v_gene: TRBV9
abundance: NA
CDR3aa: CAGSVLSGGQETQYF
CDR3nt: TGTGCCGGCAGCGTACTTAGCGGGGGCCAAGAGACCCAGTACTTC

d_gene: NA
j_gene: TRBJ1-5
v_gene: TRBV19
abundance: NA
CDR3aa: CASSLFDNQPQHF
CDR3nt: TGTGCCAGTAGTCTTTTTGACAATCAGCCCCAGCATTTT

d_gene: NA
j_gene: TRBJ1-2
v_gene: TRBV29-1
abundance: few
CDR3aa: CSVEDRQVGDYGYTF
CDR3nt: TGCAGCGTTGAAGATCGCCAGGTGGGGGACTATGGCTACACCTTC

d_gene: NA
j_gene: TRBJ2-1
v_gene: TRBV24-1
abundance: NA
CDR3aa: CATSPPPFYNEQFF
CDR3nt: TGTGCCACCAGCCCCCCCCCCTTTTACAATGAGCAGTTCTTC

d_gene: NA
j_gene: TRBJ2-2
v_gene: TRBV2
abundance: NA
CDR3aa: CASTETNTRELFF
CDR3nt: TGTGCCAGCACTGAAACGAACACCAGGGAGCTGTTTTTT

d_gene: NA
j_gene: TRBJ2-1
v_gene: TRBV29-1
abundance: NA
CDR3aa: CSSSLATHEQFF
CDR3nt: TGCAGCTCCAGTCTAGCGACCCATGAGCAGTTCTTC

d_gene: NA
j_gene: TRBJ2-7
v_gene: TRBV28
abundance: many
CDR3aa: CASSRGLATYEQYF
CDR3nt: TGTGCCAGCAGTCGCGGACTCGCTACCTACGAGCAGTACTTC

d_gene: TRBD1
j_gene: TRBJ2-2
v_gene: TRBV5-1
abundance: few
CDR3aa: CASSGQGDTGELFF
CDR3nt: TGCGCCAGCAGCGGACAGGGGGACACCGGGGAGCTGTTTTTT

d_gene: NA
j_gene: TRBJ1-1
v_gene: TRBV28
abundance: few
CDR3aa: CASSPADSLNTEAFF
CDR3nt: TGTGCCAGCAGCCCAGCAGACAGCTTGAACACTGAAGCTTTCTTT

d_gene: TRBD2
j_gene: TRBJ2-1
v_gene: TRBV10-3
abundance: few
CDR3aa: CAITSGGGNEQFF
CDR3nt: TGTGCCATTACTAGCGGGGGGGGAAATGAGCAGTTCTTC

d_gene: TRBD2
j_gene: TRBJ2-1
v_gene: TRBV13
abundance: NA
CDR3aa: CASSFWTSGRGYNEQFF
CDR3nt: TGTGCCAGCAGCTTTTGGACTAGCGGGAGAGGCTACAATGAGCAGTTCTTC

d_gene: NA
j_gene: TRBJ2-3
v_gene: TRBV11-2
abundance: few
CDR3aa: CASIALGTDTQYF
CDR3nt: TGTGCCAGCATAGCCTTAGGCACAGATACGCAGTATTTT

d_gene: NA
j_gene: TRBJ1-3
v_gene: TRBV20-1
abundance: many
CDR3aa: CSARVHGRASSGNTIYF
CDR3nt: TGCAGTGCTAGAGTACACGGGCGGGCGAGCTCTGGAAACACCATATATTTT

d_gene: TRBD1
j_gene: TRBJ2-5
v_gene: TRBV5-6
abundance: NA
CDR3aa: CASSSGAGQGQETQYF
CDR3nt: TGTGCCAGCAGCTCTGGGGCGGGACAGGGACAAGAGACCCAGTACTTC

d_gene: NA
j_gene: TRBJ1-1
v_gene: TRBV20-1
abundance: few
CDR3aa: CSASRSLNTEAFF
CDR3nt: TGCAGTGCTAGTAGGAGCCTTAACACTGAAGCTTTCTTT

d_gene: NA
j_gene: TRBJ2-3
v_gene: TRBV10-3
abundance: NA
CDR3aa: CAIRAAASDTQYF
CDR3nt: TGTGCCATCAGGGCCGCGGCGTCAGATACGCAGTATTTT

d_gene: NA
j_gene: TRBJ1-2
v_gene: TRBV28
abundance: many
CDR3aa: CASSSGGGSYGYTF
CDR3nt: TGTGCCAGCAGTTCGGGGGGAGGAAGCTATGGCTACACCTTC

d_gene: NA
j_gene: TRBJ2-5
v_gene: TRBV3-1
abundance: many
CDR3aa: CASSQGRQETQYF
CDR3nt: TGTGCCAGCAGCCAAGGACGACAAGAGACCCAGTACTTC

d_gene: TRBD2
j_gene: TRBJ2-7
v_gene: TRBV7-9
abundance: NA
CDR3aa: CASSTWTSVSYEQYF
CDR3nt: TGTGCCAGCAGCACTTGGACTAGCGTCTCCTACGAGCAGTACTTC

d_gene: NA
j_gene: TRBJ2-5
v_gene: TRBV5-8
abundance: few
CDR3aa: CASSLGQKQETQYF
CDR3nt: TGTGCCAGCAGCTTGGGACAGAAACAAGAGACCCAGTACTTC

d_gene: NA
j_gene: TRBJ1-2
v_gene: TRBV28
abundance: NA
CDR3aa: CASSFVTGGYTF
CDR3nt: TGTGCCAGCAGTTTCGTAACCGGGGGCTACACCTTC

d_gene: TRBD1
j_gene: TRBJ2-3
v_gene: TRBV9
abundance: NA
CDR3aa: CASRPGQGSTDTQYF
CDR3nt: TGTGCCAGCAGGCCTGGACAGGGAAGCACAGATACGCAGTATTTT

d_gene: TRBD1
j_gene: TRBJ2-1
v_gene: TRBV7-2
abundance: NA
CDR3aa: CASSPQGADEQFF
CDR3nt: TGTGCCAGCAGCCCTCAGGGGGCCGATGAGCAGTTCTTC

d_gene: NA
j_gene: TRBJ1-1
v_gene: TRBV5-5
abundance: few
CDR3aa: CASSLIPGVNTEAFF
CDR3nt: TGTGCCAGCAGCTTGATTCCAGGGGTGAACACTGAAGCTTTCTTT

d_gene: NA
j_gene: TRBJ2-1
v_gene: TRBV7-2
abundance: NA
CDR3aa: CASSLASGPYNEQFF
CDR3nt: TGTGCCAGCAGCTTAGCGTCGGGACCCTACAATGAGCAGTTCTTC

d_gene: TRBD1
j_gene: TRBJ2-3
v_gene: TRBV20-1
abundance: NA
CDR3aa: CSARDGTASTDTQYF
CDR3nt: TGCAGTGCTAGAGATGGGACAGCCAGCACAGATACGCAGTATTTT

d_gene: NA
j_gene: TRBJ1-4
v_gene: TRBV19
abundance: many
CDR3aa: CASSIRGLMGKLFF
CDR3nt: TGTGCCAGTAGTATACGGGGACTAATGGGAAAACTGTTTTTT

d_gene: TRBD1
j_gene: TRBJ2-3
v_gene: TRBV7-3
abundance: NA
CDR3aa: CASSSTGVDTQYF
CDR3nt: TGTGCCAGCAGCTCAACAGGGGTAGATACGCAGTATTTT

d_gene: NA
j_gene: TRBJ2-1
v_gene: TRBV3-1
abundance: NA
CDR3aa: CASSQEGPGFPYNEQFF
CDR3nt: TGTGCCAGCAGCCAAGAGGGGCCGGGGTTTCCCTACAATGAGCAGTTCTTC

d_gene: TRBD1
j_gene: TRBJ1-5
v_gene: TRBV7-2
abundance: many
CDR3aa: CASTKGQGSGQPQHF
CDR3nt: TGTGCCAGCACCAAGGGACAGGGGTCGGGCCAGCCCCAGCATTTT

d_gene: TRBD2
j_gene: TRBJ2-1
v_gene: TRBV30
abundance: NA
CDR3aa: CAWKAAGAYNEQFF
CDR3nt: TGTGCCTGGAAGGCAGCGGGGGCCTACAATGAGCAGTTCTTC

d_gene: NA
j_gene: TRBJ2-6
v_gene: TRBV11-1
abundance: few
CDR3aa: CASSRRGSGANVLTF
CDR3nt: TGTGCCAGCAGCCGGCGAGGGTCTGGGGCCAACGTCCTGACTTTC

d_gene: TRBD1
j_gene: TRBJ2-3
v_gene: TRBV7-9
abundance: many
CDR3aa: CASSAGDSRTDTQYF
CDR3nt: TGTGCCAGCAGCGCCGGGGACAGCCGCACAGATACGCAGTATTTT

d_gene: TRBD1
j_gene: TRBJ2-4
v_gene: TRBV9
abundance: few
CDR3aa: CASSRGQGAAKNIQYF
CDR3nt: TGTGCCAGCAGCCGTGGACAGGGGGCTGCCAAAAACATTCAGTACTTC

d_gene: TRBD1
j_gene: TRBJ2-7
v_gene: TRBV2
abundance: NA
CDR3aa: CASIGGDTSYEQYF
CDR3nt: TGTGCCAGCATAGGGGGCGATACCTCCTACGAGCAGTACTTC

d_gene: NA
j_gene: TRBJ2-2
v_gene: TRBV7-8
abundance: NA
CDR3aa: CASSLLDVTGELFF
CDR3nt: TGTGCCAGCAGCTTATTGGATGTGACCGGGGAGCTGTTTTTT

d_gene: NA
j_gene: TRBJ2-5
v_gene: TRBV7-9
abundance: NA
CDR3aa: CASSGIPETQYF
CDR3nt: TGTGCCAGCTCAGGGATACCAGAGACCCAGTACTTC

d_gene: NA
j_gene: TRBJ1-5
v_gene: TRBV28
abundance: NA
CDR3aa: CASIGSGRGSNQPQHF
CDR3nt: TGTGCCAGCATAGGCTCAGGGAGGGGAAGCAATCAGCCCCAGCATTTT

d_gene: TRBD1
j_gene: TRBJ1-1
v_gene: TRBV7-2
abundance: few
CDR3aa: CASNGQGMNTEAFF
CDR3nt: TGTGCCAGCAACGGACAGGGAATGAACACTGAAGCTTTCTTT

d_gene: NA
j_gene: TRBJ2-1
v_gene: TRBV5-1
abundance: few
CDR3aa: CASSLGTSGEQFF
CDR3nt: TGCGCCAGCAGCCTGGGGACTTCGGGAGAGCAGTTCTTC

d_gene: NA
j_gene: TRBJ1-2
v_gene: TRBV11-3
abundance: NA
CDR3aa: CASSLDFKSYGYTF
CDR3nt: TGTGCCAGCAGCTTAGATTTTAAGTCCTATGGCTACACCTTC

d_gene: NA
j_gene: TRBJ2-3
v_gene: TRBV10-2
abundance: NA
CDR3aa: CASSSSATGDTQYF
CDR3nt: TGCGCCAGCAGTTCCTCCGCTACAGGGGATACGCAGTATTTT

d_gene: NA
j_gene: TRBJ2-4
v_gene: TRBV5-1
abundance: few
CDR3aa: CASSPGDPGEIDSYIQYF
CDR3nt: TGCGCCAGCAGCCCGGGGGACCCAGGCGAGATCGATTCATACATTCAGTACTTC

d_gene: NA
j_gene: TRBJ1-1
v_gene: TRBV5-4
abundance: NA
CDR3aa: CASSRGPEGYLNTEAFF
CDR3nt: TGTGCCAGCAGCCGGGGGCCGGAAGGGTACCTGAACACTGAAGCTTTCTTT

d_gene: TRBD1
j_gene: TRBJ1-3
v_gene: TRBV20-1
abundance: NA
CDR3aa: CSASEQGIGNTIYF
CDR3nt: TGCAGTGCTAGTGAACAGGGGATCGGAAACACCATATATTTT

d_gene: TRBD2
j_gene: TRBJ2-1
v_gene: TRBV20-1
abundance: few
CDR3aa: CSSGSDSNEQFF
CDR3nt: TGCAGTAGCGGGAGTGATAGCAATGAGCAGTTCTTC

d_gene: TRBD1
j_gene: TRBJ1-2
v_gene: TRBV29-1
abundance: NA
CDR3aa: CSGRQGYGYTF
CDR3nt: TGCAGCGGACGACAGGGTTATGGCTACACCTTC

d_gene: TRBD1
j_gene: TRBJ1-1
v_gene: TRBV18
abundance: few
CDR3aa: CASSPQGGLNTEAFF
CDR3nt: TGTGCCAGCTCACCTCAGGGGGGGTTGAACACTGAAGCTTTCTTT

d_gene: NA
j_gene: TRBJ1-5
v_gene: TRBV3-1
abundance: many
CDR3aa: CASSQDLGTYQPQHF
CDR3nt: TGTGCCAGCAGCCAAGATCTGGGCACCTATCAGCCCCAGCATTTT

d_gene: TRBD2
j_gene: TRBJ2-7
v_gene: TRBV7-2
abundance: NA
CDR3aa: CASRSGSGSYEQYF
CDR3nt: TGTGCCAGCAGAAGTGGAAGCGGGAGTTACGAGCAGTACTTC

d_gene: NA
j_gene: TRBJ1-1
v_gene: TRBV20-1
abundance: NA
CDR3aa: CSARASQVWTEAFF
CDR3nt: TGCAGTGCTAGAGCTTCCCAGGTTTGGACTGAAGCTTTCTTT

d_gene: NA
j_gene: TRBJ2-7
v_gene: TRBV6-2/TRBV6-3
abundance: few
CDR3aa: CASSLLGGATYEQYF
CDR3nt: TGTGCCAGCAGTCTACTCGGGGGAGCCACCTACGAGCAGTACTTC

d_gene: NA
j_gene: TRBJ1-5
v_gene: TRBV5-5
abundance: few
CDR3aa: CASSFSGVRNQPQHF
CDR3nt: TGTGCCAGCAGCTTTTCCGGGGTTCGCAATCAGCCCCAGCATTTT

d_gene: NA
j_gene: TRBJ2-2
v_gene: TRBV6-6
abundance: many
CDR3aa: CASSSAVVHTGELFF
CDR3nt: TGTGCCAGCAGTTCGGCAGTAGTACACACCGGGGAGCTGTTTTTT